The rows below give T cell receptor beta chains drawn from one sample of a study of T cells in Graves' hyperthyroidism and ophthalmopathy. In TCRdb, the multiplex PCR reads were re-called with MiXCR into one record per CDR3 protein. The table lists about 290,000 distinct CDR3 sequences, approximately 15% of them singletons. Sequenced: blood. These receptors were taken from a young man with Graves' hyperthyroidism. CDR3s include the opening cysteine and the closing phenylalanine or tryptophan. The D gene is left open where the match is weak. Size is stated for part of the rows, as once, few or many counts, or as a class when the clone is expanded.

cdr3_aa cdr3_nt j_call v_call d_call clone_size
CASTDTEGYTF TGTGCCAGCACCGACACTGAGGGCTACACCTTC TRBJ1-2 TRBV28 NA few
CASSAGLSHYGYTF TGTGCCAGCAGTGCCGGATTATCTCACTATGGCTACACCTTC TRBJ1-2 TRBV2 NA many
CASSLVRTGLAYNEQFF TGTGCCAGCAGCTTAGTTCGCACAGGGTTGGCTTACAATGAGCAGTTCTTC TRBJ2-1 TRBV13 NA NA
CASSLGGREIYNEQFF TGCGCCAGCAGCTTGGGGGGGCGGGAGATCTACAATGAGCAGTTCTTC TRBJ2-1 TRBV5-1 NA once
CASLSSPGYNEQFF TGTGCCAGCCTATCGTCCCCGGGCTACAATGAGCAGTTCTTC TRBJ2-1 TRBV12-3/TRBV12-4 NA few
CASSVGGSGRFGELFF TGTGCCAGCAGCGTAGGGGGGAGCGGGAGGTTCGGGGAGCTGTTTTTT TRBJ2-2 TRBV9 TRBD2 NA
CAWGPGGDIQYF TGTGCCTGGGGTCCCGGCGGTGACATTCAGTACTTC TRBJ2-4 TRBV30 NA few
CASSYLDRKETQYF TGTGCCAGCAGTTACTTGGACAGAAAAGAGACCCAGTACTTC TRBJ2-5 TRBV6-5 NA many
CASRPHGNSVAYEQYF TGTGCCAGCAGGCCCCACGGGAACAGCGTCGCCTACGAGCAGTACTTC TRBJ2-7 TRBV2 NA many
CASSLPGGWDEQYF TGTGCCAGCAGTTTGCCAGGGGGCTGGGACGAGCAGTACTTC TRBJ2-7 TRBV28 TRBD1 many
CASTPLMGPHQPQHF TGTGCCAGCACCCCCCTTATGGGGCCTCATCAGCCCCAGCATTTT TRBJ1-5 TRBV12-3/TRBV12-4 NA many
CSAPAASGRVHLYNEQFF TGCAGTGCCCCGGCGGCTAGCGGGAGGGTACATCTGTACAATGAGCAGTTCTTC TRBJ2-1 TRBV20-1 TRBD2 few
CASSYRLETYEQYF TGTGCCAGCAGTTACCGGCTAGAAACCTACGAGCAGTACTTC TRBJ2-7 TRBV6-6 NA many
CASSQDPTGGIADTEAFF TGTGCCAGCAGCCAAGATCCGACAGGGGGTATAGCGGACACTGAAGCTTTCTTT TRBJ1-1 TRBV3-1 TRBD1 many
CASSHGEGNQPQHF TGTGCCAGCAGCCACGGTGAGGGCAATCAGCCCCAGCATTTT TRBJ1-5 TRBV3-1 NA many
CASSLAGYQGTGELFF TGCGCCAGCAGCTTGGCCGGTTATCAGGGGACCGGGGAGCTGTTTTTT TRBJ2-2 TRBV5-1 NA NA
CASSLSGGGTEAFF TGCGCCAGCAGCTTGTCCGGGGGAGGGACTGAAGCTTTCTTT TRBJ1-1 TRBV5-1 NA many
CASSERNSPLHF TGTGCCAGCAGTGAGAGGAATTCACCCCTCCACTTT TRBJ1-6 TRBV25-1 NA NA
CASSVGVTEQFF TGTGCCAGCAGCGTAGGCGTCACTGAGCAGTTCTTC TRBJ2-1 TRBV9 NA NA
CASSSKGQLSTDTQYF TGTGCCAGCAGTTCAAAAGGACAGCTAAGCACAGATACGCAGTATTTT TRBJ2-3 TRBV12-3/TRBV12-4 NA NA
CASSQEVGRYSPLHF TGTGCCAGCAGCCAAGAGGTTGGGCGTTATTCACCCCTCCACTTT TRBJ1-6 TRBV3-1 NA few
CARCVGNTEAFF TGTGCCAGGTGCGTCGGCAATACTGAAGCTTTCTTT TRBJ1-1 TRBV19 NA NA
CASSLGVLGQYF TGTGCCAGCAGTTTAGGGGTTCTAGGGCAGTACTTC TRBJ2-7 TRBV12-3/TRBV12-4 NA many
CASRLGSSTDTQYF TGTGCCAGCAGACTAGGCAGTAGCACAGATACGCAGTATTTT TRBJ2-3 TRBV2 NA many
CSARDRGGLGETQYF TGCAGTGCTAGAGATCGGGGGGGATTAGGAGAGACCCAGTACTTC TRBJ2-5 TRBV20-1 TRBD2 many
CASSLYGYGGEQFF TGTGCCAGCAGTTTATATGGCTATGGGGGGGAGCAGTTCTTC TRBJ2-1 TRBV28 NA many
CATSRDRKGDTGELFF TGTGCCACCAGCAGAGATCGGAAAGGGGACACCGGGGAGCTGTTTTTT TRBJ2-2 TRBV15 NA NA
CASSLGGEQYF TGTGCCAGCAGCTTGGGCGGGGAGCAGTACTTC TRBJ2-7 TRBV5-1 NA many
CASSLMRGQFF TGTGCCAGCAGCTTGATGAGGGGGCAGTTCTTC TRBJ2-1 TRBV5-4 NA NA
CASSARWYEQYF TGTGCCAGCAGTGCCCGATGGTACGAGCAGTACTTC TRBJ2-7 TRBV11-3 NA NA
CASVDPAKNIQYF TGTGCCAGCGTGGATCCAGCCAAAAACATTCAGTACTTC TRBJ2-4 TRBV27 NA many
CASRKGRTGLYEQYF TGTGCCAGCAGGAAAGGGCGGACAGGGCTGTACGAGCAGTACTTC TRBJ2-7 TRBV6-1 TRBD1 few
CSVSGGPHEQYF TGCAGCGTTAGTGGAGGCCCCCACGAGCAGTACTTC TRBJ2-7 TRBV29-1 NA few
CASTEGQVNQPQHF TGTGCCAGCACCGAGGGACAGGTGAATCAGCCCCAGCATTTT TRBJ1-5 TRBV6-2/TRBV6-3 TRBD1 many
CASNDRARTDTQYF TGTGCCAGCAACGACCGGGCCCGCACAGATACGCAGTATTTT TRBJ2-3 TRBV12-3/TRBV12-4 NA many
CSVEAPDRNSYEQYF TGCAGCGTTGAAGCACCGGACAGGAATTCCTACGAGCAGTACTTC TRBJ2-7 TRBV29-1 TRBD1 few
CASSFAGGFREQFF TGTGCCAGCAGTTTCGCGGGAGGGTTTCGTGAGCAGTTCTTC TRBJ2-1 TRBV12-3/TRBV12-4 TRBD2 many
CSVRRLGDTEAFF TGCAGCGTGCGCAGGTTGGGGGACACTGAAGCTTTCTTT TRBJ1-1 TRBV29-1 NA NA
CATGQGAHEQYF TGTGCCACAGGACAGGGGGCCCACGAGCAGTACTTC TRBJ2-7 TRBV19 TRBD1 NA
CASSRIGVLNSPLHF TGTGCCAGCAGCCGCATTGGGGTTCTCAATTCACCCCTCCACTTT TRBJ1-6 TRBV4-2 NA few
CASSFYRGAGTQYF TGTGCCAGCAGCTTTTACAGGGGAGCAGGGACCCAGTACTTC TRBJ2-5 TRBV5-6 TRBD1 NA
CASSLGSHNEQFF TGCGCCAGCAGCTTGGGGTCCCACAATGAGCAGTTCTTC TRBJ2-1 TRBV5-1 NA many
CAISESISSYNEQFF TGTGCCATCAGTGAGTCAATTAGCTCCTACAATGAGCAGTTCTTC TRBJ2-1 TRBV10-3 NA many
CASSFLRIQETQYF TGCGCCAGCAGCTTTTTGCGGATTCAAGAGACCCAGTACTTC TRBJ2-5 TRBV5-1 NA few
CSAPATGQETQYF TGCAGTGCCCCGGCTACGGGACAAGAGACCCAGTACTTC TRBJ2-5 TRBV20-1 NA many
CASRETLHNEQFF TGTGCCAGCAGGGAGACGCTGCACAATGAGCAGTTCTTC TRBJ2-1 TRBV2 NA many
CSGEAGGTDTQYF TGCAGTGGGGAAGCGGGAGGCACAGATACGCAGTATTTT TRBJ2-3 TRBV20-1 TRBD2 many
CASSLRQDTEAFF TGTGCCAGCAGCTTACGGCAGGACACTGAAGCTTTCTTT TRBJ1-1 TRBV7-3 NA many
CASSLEGGAYTF TGTGCCAGCAGCTTAGAAGGGGGAGCCTACACCTTC TRBJ1-2 TRBV7-8 NA many
CASSEAGRGRAPPHF TGTGCCAGCAGTGAAGCGGGCAGGGGGCGGGCACCCCCCCACTTT TRBJ1-6 TRBV2 TRBD1 NA